The rows below give T cell receptor beta chains drawn from one sample of a study of technical replicates of blood from a handful of donors. Profiling relied on immunoSEQ multiplex PCR, and the TCRdb table lists in-frame clones only, not all of them. The sample includes approximately 66,000 clones, roughly 90% of them seen just once. Sequenced: PBMCs. All receptors derive from a human donor in good health. Some clones in this sample may be carry-over from other donors' samples. Both conserved end residues are part of each CDR3. Each record gives: D gene, J gene, clone size, V gene, CDR3 DNA, CDR3 protein. D genes are given only for firm matches. Rows may omit the clone size; those that give it use once, few, many or a size class.

>NA|TRBJ2-2|NA|TRBV9
TGTGCCAGCAGCGTAGGAGACACCGGGGAGCTGTTTTTT
CASSVGDTGELFF
>NA|TRBJ2-1|NA|TRBV6-5
TGTGCCAGCATGAGGGGGAATGAGCAGTTCTTC
CASMRGNEQFF
>NA|TRBJ1-5|once|TRBV5-1
TGCGCCAGCAGCTTGATGCAGGGAGGTCAGCCCCAGCATTTT
CASSLMQGGQPQHF
>TRBD2|TRBJ2-7|NA|TRBV7-2
TGTGCCAGCAGCTTAGATCGACTAGCGGGCGAGCAGTACTTC
CASSLDRLAGEQYF
>TRBD2|TRBJ2-5|once|TRBV10-3
TGTGCCATCAGTGACTCTGGCGGGGGGGCCGAAAAGACCCAGTACTTC
CAISDSGGGAEKTQYF
>TRBD1|TRBJ2-3|once|TRBV2
TGTGCCAGCAGATTACAGGGGCGCACAGATACGCAGTATTTT
CASRLQGRTDTQYF
>NA|TRBJ1-5|NA|TRBV6-1
TGTGCCAGCAGTGAACTCGAGGAATTGCATTTT
CASSELEELHF
>TRBD1|TRBJ1-1|NA|TRBV19
TGTGCCAGTAGTAGGGGGGGGACAGGGGGATCTGAAGCTTTCTTT
CASSRGGTGGSEAFF
>NA|TRBJ2-1|NA|TRBV25-1
TGTGCCAGCAGTGGGAGGGGCGGCGAGCAGTTCTTC
CASSGRGGEQFF
>TRBD2|TRBJ2-1|NA|TRBV29-1
TGCAGCGTGTCATTAGCGGGATTGTACAATGAGCAGTTCTTC
CSVSLAGLYNEQFF
>TRBD1|TRBJ1-2|NA|TRBV12-5
TGTGCTAGTGGTTCAGGGGGATCTGGCTACACCTTC
CASGSGGSGYTF
>NA|TRBJ1-5|NA|TRBV2
TGTGCCAGCAGTGAAGCGGGCCCGAATCAGCCCCAGCATTTT
CASSEAGPNQPQHF
>TRBD1|TRBJ1-2|NA|TRBV7-4
TGTGCCATCACAGGGGACCCTTATGGCTACACCTTC
CAITGDPYGYTF
>TRBD1|TRBJ2-7|NA|TRBV11-3
TGTGCCAGCAGCTTAGAACCTCAGGGGGCAATAGGACACGAGCAGTACTTC
CASSLEPQGAIGHEQYF
>TRBD1|TRBJ2-3|NA|TRBV13
TGTGCCAGCAGCACACAGGGGGAGAAAGAGGCAGATACGCAGTATTTT
CASSTQGEKEADTQYF
>NA|TRBJ2-7|once|TRBV5-4
TGTGCCAGCAGCTTGGATGGGACTCCCTACGAGCAGTACTTC
CASSLDGTPYEQYF
>TRBD2|TRBJ2-5|NA|TRBV9
TGTGCCAGCAGCGCTGGGACTAGCGGAGGACTACAAGAGACCCAGTACTTC
CASSAGTSGGLQETQYF
>TRBD2|TRBJ2-1|NA|TRBV6-4
TGTGCCAGCAGTGTCAAAAGCGGGAGTAGTAACAATGAGCAGTTCTTC
CASSVKSGSSNNEQFF
>TRBD1|TRBJ1-2|few|TRBV7-9
TGTGCCAGCAGCTTACTACAGGGGGATGGCTACACCTTC
CASSLLQGDGYTF
>TRBD1|TRBJ2-2|NA|TRBV10-3
TGTGCCATCAGTGATACAGGGGTAGTCACCGGGGAGCTGTTTTTT
CAISDTGVVTGELFF
>TRBD1|TRBJ2-1|NA|TRBV18
TGTGCCAGCTCACCCGTTGACAGGGGGCGCCGCTACAATGAGCAGTTCTTC
CASSPVDRGRRYNEQFF
>TRBD2|TRBJ2-7|NA|TRBV9
TGTGCCAGCAGCGTTGGTGCTAGCGGGGGGGCTTACGAGCAGTACTTC
CASSVGASGGAYEQYF
>TRBD2|TRBJ2-5|NA|TRBV11-2
TGTGCCAGCAGCTCGTATCAGAGCGGGGGGTACCAAGAGACCCAGTACTTC
CASSSYQSGGYQETQYF
>NA|TRBJ2-2|NA|TRBV19
TGTGCCAGTAGTATAGTACGGGACATTACCGGGGAGCTGTTTTTT
CASSIVRDITGELFF
>NA|TRBJ1-5|NA|TRBV7-2
TGTGCCAGCAGCTCCCAGGGGCGAGAGCCCCAGCATTTT
CASSSQGREPQHF
>TRBD1|TRBJ1-2|NA|TRBV25-1
TGTGCCAGCAGTGACCCGGTAGGGGACAGGGGGCTTTTTGGCTACACCTTC
CASSDPVGDRGLFGYTF
>NA|TRBJ2-2|NA|TRBV12-2
TGTGCAAGTCGCCCCGTGAGCGGGAGGGGTACCGGGGAGCTGTTTTTT
CASRPVSGRGTGELFF
>NA|TRBJ1-1|NA|TRBV7-2
TGTGCCAGCAGCTTATGGGGGCAAAGCACTGAAGCTTTCTTT
CASSLWGQSTEAFF
>NA|TRBJ1-6|NA|TRBV9
TGTGCCAGCAGCTTACAGGCCGAGTTAGGTCCCCTCCACTTT
CASSLQAELGPLHF
>TRBD1|TRBJ1-1|NA|TRBV6-5
TGTGCCAGCACGGGGACAGGGGGCCTCACTGAAGCTTTCTTT
CASTGTGGLTEAFF
>TRBD1|TRBJ1-1|NA|TRBV7-2
TGTGCCAGCAGCTTAAGGGGGCAGGGGAACACTGAAGCTTTCTTT
CASSLRGQGNTEAFF
>TRBD2|TRBJ2-2|NA|TRBV5-1
TGCGCCAGCAGCGGGGGACTAGCGAACACCGGGGAGCTGTTTTTT
CASSGGLANTGELFF
>NA|TRBJ2-1|NA|TRBV4-2
TGTGCCAGCAGCCAAGACGAGCAGGGCTCCTACAATGAGCAGTTCTTC
CASSQDEQGSYNEQFF
>TRBD2|TRBJ2-3|NA|TRBV9
TGTGCCAGCAGCACAGGACTAGCAACGGCGGATACGCAGTATTTT
CASSTGLATADTQYF
>NA|TRBJ2-5|once|TRBV18
TGTGCCAGCTCACGCACAGGGTTTGGAGAGACCCAGTACTTC
CASSRTGFGETQYF
>NA|TRBJ1-3|NA|TRBV5-4
TGTGCCAGCAGCTTGGATGCAGGGACTGGAAACACCATATATTTT
CASSLDAGTGNTIYF
>NA|TRBJ2-7|once|TRBV2
TGTGCCAGCCGAATATGGGAGGGGGAGACGGGAACCTACGAGCAGTACTTC
CASRIWEGETGTYEQYF
>TRBD2|TRBJ2-1|medium-sized|TRBV5-1
TGCGCCAGCAGCTTAAGCGGGGGGTACAATGAGCAGTTCTTC
CASSLSGGYNEQFF
>NA|TRBJ2-3|NA|TRBV7-9
TGTGCCAGCAGCTTTGAGCCAGATACGCAGTATTTT
CASSFEPDTQYF
>NA|TRBJ1-4|NA|TRBV4-1
TGCGCCAGCAGCCAAGATATAATGGCAACAACAACTAATGAAAAACTGTTTTTT
CASSQDIMATTTNEKLFF
>TRBD2|TRBJ2-1|NA|TRBV6-5
TGTGCCAGCAGTTACCAATTTAGCGGGACCAATGAGCAGTTCTTC
CASSYQFSGTNEQFF